The 18 T cell receptor beta chains below come from one sample, sequenced in a study of early T cells in non-severe SARS-CoV-2 infection. Via MiXCR, TCRdb re-called the 5' RACE reads, giving one row per CDR3 protein. The sample holds about 110,000 distinct CDR3 sequences; roughly 12% are singletons and the top ten take 3.8%. Sequencing was performed on whole blood, taken at baseline. Every receptor here comes from an adult who was a healthcare worker with PCR-confirmed SARS-CoV-2 infection or an uninfected control (not recorded which).

The J gene is TRBJ1-1, the V gene TRBV5-1, with D hard to call. The CDR3 sequence is 15 residues long. In germline, CDR1 is SGHRS, CDR2 YFSETQ. The V gene lost 0 bases and the J gene lost 1 base, with 10 bases spanning the gap. The CDR3 sequence is CASSLVGTRNTEAFF. CDR3 coding DNA: TGCGCCAGCAGCTTGGTGGGAACACGGAACACTGAAGCTTTCTTT.

This clonotype was seen a handful of times. The chain links TRBV5-1 to TRBJ1-1, with D tentatively TRBD1 (5 bases). Trimming stripped 4 bases from V and 1 base from J, with 11 bases between. The CDR3 is made up of 14 amino acids. The germline CDR1 and CDR2 sequences are SGHRS and YFSETQ. Written as DNA, the CDR3 is TGCGCCAGCAGCCTCTGGGGACCGAACACTGAAGCTTTCTTT. The encoded protein is CASSLWGPNTEAFF.

The chain employs TRBV7-6 and TRBJ2-2; TRBD1 matches 7 bases. The V gene end was trimmed by 1 base and the J gene end by 0 bases; junction bases not matched to a gene: 11. This CDR3 is 19 amino acids long. Germline V lookup: CDR1 SGHVS, CDR2 FNYEAQ. The CDR3 protein is CASSLVPRDSTPNTGELFF. CDR3 sequence (DNA): TGTGCCAGCAGCTTAGTGCCCCGGGACAGCACTCCGAACACCGGGGAGCTGTTTTTT.

V usage is TRBV29-1 and J usage is TRBJ2-1; TRBD1 might be the D (5 bases). The CDR3 covers 12 residues. The V gene lost 6 bases and the J gene lost 6 bases, with 12 bases spanning the gap. The germline gives CDR1 SQVTM, CDR2 ANQGSEA. The CDR3, as DNA: TGCAGCGTCCTCAGGGAAACCAATGAGCAGTTCTTC. Its protein is CSVLRETNEQFF.

This clonotype was seen a handful of times. This chain connects TRBV12-3 or TRBV12-4 to TRBJ2-4; the D gene could be TRBD1 or TRBD2 (6 bases each). V lost 4 bases and J lost 2, with 15 bases in between. The CDR3 extends over 16 amino acids. The CDR3 here is CASSSVGGPSKNIQYF. The CDR3 DNA sequence: TGTGCCAGCAGTTCGGTGGGGGGCCCGTCCAAAAACATTCAGTACTTC.

V is TRBV19 and J is TRBJ1-2, with a weak D call TRBD1 (5 bases). Germline V gene lookup returns CDR1 LNHDA and CDR2 SQIVND (reference sequence). The CDR3 has 13 amino acids. V was pared by 9 bases and J by 4 bases, with 15 bases between. The CDR3 DNA sequence: TGTGCCAGCCAGGACACCGCCTTCTATGGCTACACCTTC. Translated: CASQDTAFYGYTF.

The chain uses TRBV5-4 and TRBJ2-1; possibly TRBD1 for D (6 bases). Trimming left V 4 bases short and J 4 bases short, with 12 bases between. The CDR3 spans 14 residues. Germline V gives CDR1 SGHNT, CDR2 YYREEE (reference sequence). CDR3: CASSRGSQYNEQFF. In DNA, the CDR3 is TGTGCCAGCAGCAGGGGGTCCCAGTACAATGAGCAGTTCTTC. The full variable domain, with the rest looked up from reference TRBV5-4 and TRBJ2-1, is ETGVTQSPTHLIKTRGQQVTLRCSSQSGHNTVSWYQQALGQGPQFIFQYYREEENGRGNFPPRFSGLQFPNYSSELNVNALELDDSALYLCASSRGSQYNEQFFGPGTRLTVL.

The chain carries TRBV29-1 and TRBJ2-7; D is perhaps TRBD1 (6 bases). The ends were cut back, 5 bases at V and 2 bases at J, with 13 bases in the middle. CDR1 and CDR2 from the germline V gene are SQVTM and ANQGSEA. This CDR3 region has 13 residues. CDR3 residues: CSVSMGATYEQYF. DNA of the CDR3: TGCAGCGTTTCTATGGGGGCAACCTACGAGCAGTACTTC.

This clonotype was seen a handful of times. The rearrangement uses TRBV5-4 and TRBJ1-1; the D gene is possibly TRBD1 (6 bases). V shed 3 bases and J shed 0 bases, with 12 bases lying between them. Germline CDR1 and CDR2: SGHNT and YYREEE (reference sequence). The CDR3 is 15 amino acids. CDR3: CASSSHREVNTEAFF. In DNA, the CDR3 is TGTGCCAGCAGCTCCCACAGGGAGGTGAACACTGAAGCTTTCTTT.

The sample holds a few counts of this clonotype. The V gene is TRBV5-6, the J gene TRBJ1-1, with TRBD1 as a possible D gene (5 bases). Germline V gene data show CDR1 as SGHDT and CDR2 as YYEEEE. The CDR3 covers 18 residues. Trimming removed 0 bases at V and 1 base at J, with 19 bases between. CDR3 residues: CASSLVGIFRGANTEAFF. The CDR3 DNA follows: TGTGCCAGCAGCTTGGTGGGGATATTTAGGGGTGCGAACACTGAAGCTTTCTTT.

The chain couples TRBV5-4 to TRBJ2-7; D remains unclear. Germline V lookup: CDR1 SGHNT, CDR2 YYREEE (reference sequence). V lost 0 bases to trimming and J lost 7 bases, with 17 bases between them. The CDR3 is 15 amino acids. As DNA, the CDR3 is TGTGCCAGCAGCTTGGGACAAGGCCATTTGGGGGAGCAGTACTTC. It yields the protein CASSLGQGHLGEQYF.

This clonotype was detected a few times. The chain couples TRBV20-1 to TRBJ1-6; D gene uncertain. The germline V gene has CDR1 DFQATT and CDR2 SNEGSKA (reference sequence). Trimming stripped 0 bases from V and 9 bases from J, with 15 bases between. The CDR3 runs to 15 residues. The chain's CDR3 is CSARDPAHDGSPLHF. CDR3 coding DNA: TGCAGTGCTAGAGATCCCGCTCATGACGGTTCACCCCTCCACTTT.

Ten or more counts support this clonotype. The genes are TRBV5-6 and TRBJ2-7; tentatively, D is TRBD2 (6 bases). V was pared by 4 bases and J by 3 bases, with 17 bases between. Germline-derived CDR1 and CDR2 are SGHDT and YYEEEE. The length of the CDR3 is 15 residues. CDR3 coding DNA: TGTGCCAGCAGCACGTCGGCGGGGCGATTCTACGAGCAGTACTTC. Amino acids: CASSTSAGRFYEQYF.

This chain joins TRBV3-1 and TRBJ2-7, with no clear D. From germline, CDR1 is LGHDT and CDR2 YNNKEL (reference sequence). V gave up 0 bases and J gave up 3 bases, with 6 bases separating them. CDR3 length equals 13 residues. DNA of the CDR3: TGTGCCAGCAGCCAAGATAGGCTCTACGAGCAGTACTTC. The encoded protein is CASSQDRLYEQYF.

This clonotype was detected a few times. The rearrangement links TRBV5-5 to TRBJ1-5; D not resolved. Germline-derived CDR1 and CDR2 are SGHKS and YYEKEE (reference sequence). Trimming removed 0 bases at V and 0 bases at J, with 7 bases between. This CDR3 has 15 amino acids. CDR3 nucleotide sequence: TGTGCCAGCAGCTTGGGGCCGGGTAGCAATCAGCCCCAGCATTTT. This gives the protein CASSLGPGSNQPQHF. The variable domain in full, with the rest retrieved from reference TRBV5-5 and TRBJ1-5, is DAGVTQSPTHLIKTRGQQVTLRCSPISGHKSVSWYQQVLGQGPQFIFQYYEKEERGRGNFPDRFSARQFPNYSSELNVNALLLGDSALYLCASSLGPGSNQPQHFGDGTRLSIL.

In its sample, this clonotype was seen a few times. The J gene is TRBJ2-3, the V gene TRBV3-1; D remains unclear. This CDR3 is 13 amino acids long. Deletions cut 3 bases from V and 4 bases from J, with 8 bases between. CDR1 and CDR2 from the germline V gene are LGHDT and YNNKEL (reference sequence). CDR3 in DNA: TGTGCCAGCAGCCAGACTGTTCCAGATACGCAGTATTTT. Translating it yields CASSQTVPDTQYF.

This clonotype was seen only a few times. The chain links TRBV20-1 to TRBJ2-1; D unclear. CDR1 and CDR2 (germline): DFQATT, SNEGSKA (reference sequence). V lost 4 bases and J lost 4, with 14 bases in between. The CDR3 has 14 amino acids. The CDR3 protein is CSATLTKGYNEQFF. The CDR3 coding sequence is TGCAGTGCTACACTGACGAAAGGATACAATGAGCAGTTCTTC.

This rearrangement joins TRBV24-1 to TRBJ2-1; D is possibly TRBD1 (6 bases). Trimming shortened V by 0 bases and J by 13 bases, and 9 bases separated the two germline ends. The V gene's germline CDR1 is KGHDR and CDR2 SFDVKD. This CDR3 region has 12 residues. The CDR3 protein is CATSDLQDSQFF. The DNA for the CDR3 is TGTGCCACCAGTGATTTGCAGGACAGCCAGTTCTTC.